The next 14 T cell receptor beta chains were all read from a single sample in a study of metastatic and nonmetastatic thyroid tumors. Before thyroid surgery, none of the patients had received any treatment. TCRdb re-clonotyped the PCR reads through MiXCR. The sample carries about 33,000 clones, about 15% recorded once. Input material: blood. The receptors derive from a female donor with papillary thyroid cancer or a benign thyroid nodule (not recorded which). Some clones in this sample may be carry-over from other donors' samples.

This clone occurred many times. The chain carries TRBV20-1 and TRBJ1-2, with a possible D match to TRBD1 (5 bases). Germline CDR1 is DFQATT and CDR2 is SNEGSKA (reference sequence). Trimming pared 1 base from V and 7 bases from J, leaving 16 bases between. The CDR3 length is 14 residues. CDR3 in DNA: TGCAGTGCTAGAGTGCAGACAGACCTTCGTGGCTACACCTTC. Translating it yields CSARVQTDLRGYTF.

Concerning this clone itself: Mismatch with germline at one junction end may stem from a read error. This chain joins TRBV20-1 and TRBJ1-1, with D possibly matching TRBD1 (6 bases). CDR1 DFQATT and CDR2 SNEGSKA come from the germline V gene (reference sequence). The CDR3 is 14 amino acids. CDR3 residues: CSVRPGTLNTEAFF. Written as DNA, the CDR3 is TGCAGTGTTAGACCCGGGACATTGAACACTGAAGCTTTCTTT.

This clone was seen more than once but under ten times. The V gene is TRBV6-2 or TRBV6-3, the J gene TRBJ2-7; D is undetermined. The CDR3 is 14 residues long. V was pared by 2 bases and J by 4 bases, with 12 bases between. Germline V gene data show CDR1 as MNHEY and CDR2 as SVGEGT. CDR3 nucleotide sequence: TGTGCCAGCAGTTACGGCCCCAGATCATACGAGCAGTACTTC. Translating gives CASSYGPRSYEQYF.

This clone was observed at least ten times. This chain uses TRBV7-9 with TRBJ2-5; D remains unclear. This CDR3 has 15 amino acids. Trimming shortened V by 4 bases and J by 1 base, and 13 bases separated the two germline ends. Germline V gives CDR1 SEHNR, CDR2 FQNEAQ (reference sequence). The CDR3 sequence is CASSSLAEIQETQYF. As DNA, the CDR3 is TGTGCCAGCAGCTCCTTAGCAGAAATCCAAGAGACCCAGTACTTC. Full variable domain (missing parts from reference TRBV7-9 and TRBJ2-5): DTGVSQNPRHKITKRGQNVTFRCDPISEHNRLYWYRQTLGQGPEFLTYFQNEAQLEKSRLLSDRFSAERPKGSFSTLEIQRTEQGDSAMYLCASSSLAEIQETQYFGPGTRLLVL.

This clone was counted many times. This rearrangement joins TRBV2 to TRBJ2-5; 15 nucleotides agree with TRBD2. Germline CDR1 reads SNHLY; CDR2 reads FYNNEI. V lost 7 bases and J lost 5; bases outside the gene matches: 17. There are 19 residues in the CDR3. CDR3 nucleotides: TGTGCCAGCAACATACCTCGGACTAGCGGGGGGGAGGGTTTCGAGACCCAGTACTTC. It encodes CASNIPRTSGGEGFETQYF.

There are a few counts of this clone. The chain joins TRBV6-1 to TRBJ2-1; TRBD1 matches at 8 bases. After removal of 6 bases from V and 7 bases from J, the junction contained 8 bases not matched to a gene. Looked up from germline, CDR1 is MNHNS and CDR2 is SASEGT. The CDR3 covers 14 residues. The CDR3 loop reads CASRTGVVRNEQFF. CDR3 nucleotide sequence: TGTGCCAGCAGGACAGGGGTCGTCAGAAATGAGCAGTTCTTC.

This clone was picked up many times. The chain joins TRBV27 to TRBJ2-5; 8 positions match TRBD2. The germline V gene has CDR1 MNHEY and CDR2 SMNVEV (reference sequence). Trimming removed 5 bases from V and 5 bases from J; junction bases left unmatched: 16. The CDR3 runs 17 residues. DNA of the CDR3: TGTGCCAGCAGTCCGTCCTTTGAGGGACTAGTGATTGAGACCCAGTACTTC. Its protein product is CASSPSFEGLVIETQYF.

Regarding this clone: One end of the junction varies from germline; a read error may be responsible. This chain uses TRBV20-1 with TRBJ1-2, with a tentative D call TRBD1 (6 bases). The CDR3 extends over 14 amino acids. CDR1 DFQATT and CDR2 SNEGSKA come from the germline V gene (reference sequence). The CDR3, as DNA: TGCAGTGCTTCGGGACAACTCCGTTACTATGGATACACCTTC. As protein: CSASGQLRYYGYTF.

This clone was found a few times. It may be a read error: a sequence one base away is much more abundant. The V and J genes are TRBV7-3 and TRBJ2-1; D gene ambiguous. CDR1 and CDR2 (germline): SGHTA, FQGTGA. This CDR3 spans 13 amino acids. V gave up 2 bases and J gave up 5 bases, with 7 bases separating them. In DNA, the CDR3 is TGTGCCAGCAGCTTAGTCGCGAACAATGAGCAGTTCTTC. Translating it yields CASSLVANNEQFF.

This clone was seen at least ten times. The chain combines TRBV5-1 with TRBJ2-2; weak D call: TRBD2 (5 bases). Trimming pared 1 base from V and 7 bases from J, leaving 14 bases between. This CDR3 comprises 15 residues. Germline V CDR1 and CDR2: SGHRS, YFSETQ. The CDR3 protein is CASSLTGNRDGELFF. Written as DNA, the CDR3 is TGCGCCAGCAGCTTGACGGGTAATCGGGACGGGGAGCTGTTTTTT.

This clone was seen ten or more times. The rearrangement uses TRBV20-1 and TRBJ2-3, with D maybe TRBD2 (5 bases). Deletions cut 0 bases from V and 2 bases from J, with 12 bases between. The length of the CDR3 is 15 residues. Per germline, CDR1 DFQATT and CDR2 SNEGSKA (reference sequence). This CDR3 reads CSARDPWGDTDTQYF. CDR3 coding DNA: TGCAGTGCTAGAGATCCTTGGGGAGACACAGATACGCAGTATTTT.

The chain is built from TRBV12-3 or TRBV12-4 and TRBJ1-2; no firm D call. Trimming shortened V by 6 bases and J by 0 bases, and 8 bases separated the two germline ends. The CDR3 totals 13 residues. The CDR3 bases are TGTGCCAGCAGCCTACACGCTAACTATGGCTACACCTTC. This encodes CASSLHANYGYTF.

The chain couples TRBV20-1 to TRBJ2-3, with TRBD2 matching over 8 bases. CDR1 and CDR2 from the germline V gene are DFQATT and SNEGSKA (reference sequence). With V trimmed by 0 bases and J by 4 bases, 9 bases remained unmatched. The CDR3 totals 16 residues. The CDR3 reads CSARDTAGANSDTQYF. CDR3 in DNA: TGCAGTGCTAGAGACACAGCGGGGGCCAACTCAGATACGCAGTATTTT.

This clone showed up many times. The genes are TRBV20-1 and TRBJ1-2; D is undetermined. V was shortened by 0 bases and J by 4 bases, with 9 bases between the two germline ends. This CDR3 has 13 amino acids. Looked up from germline, CDR1 is DFQATT and CDR2 is SNEGSKA (reference sequence). CDR3 sequence: CSAREGGGYGYTF. CDR3 sequence (DNA): TGCAGTGCTAGAGAGGGTGGCGGCTATGGCTACACCTTC.